This TCR beta chain emerged from a study of response to subunit inactivated influenza vaccine. Study findings and constraints: The authors offered the suggestion that each seasonal influenza vaccination recruits few new T cells.

A word on this clonotype: Its antigen is as yet unknown.

V shed 0 bases and J 1 base; nucleotides not matched to a gene: 7. The CDR3 runs 18 residues. MiXCR was run by TCRdb on the RT-PCR reads, yielding one entry per CDR3 protein. The sample holds hundreds of thousands of distinct CDR3 sequences, 12% seen once. Sequenced here: PBMCs from blood, sampled on the day of vaccination. The rearrangement links TRBV12-3 or TRBV12-4 to TRBJ2-2, with 8 nucleotides matching TRBD1. The TCR sequence derives from a man aged 45 to 65 who received an inactivated influenza vaccine. The CDR3 nucleotides read TGTGCCAGCAGTTTAGCCCCCCCGGACAGGGTGAACACCGGGGAGCTGTTTTTT. The encoded protein is CASSLAPPDRVNTGELFF.